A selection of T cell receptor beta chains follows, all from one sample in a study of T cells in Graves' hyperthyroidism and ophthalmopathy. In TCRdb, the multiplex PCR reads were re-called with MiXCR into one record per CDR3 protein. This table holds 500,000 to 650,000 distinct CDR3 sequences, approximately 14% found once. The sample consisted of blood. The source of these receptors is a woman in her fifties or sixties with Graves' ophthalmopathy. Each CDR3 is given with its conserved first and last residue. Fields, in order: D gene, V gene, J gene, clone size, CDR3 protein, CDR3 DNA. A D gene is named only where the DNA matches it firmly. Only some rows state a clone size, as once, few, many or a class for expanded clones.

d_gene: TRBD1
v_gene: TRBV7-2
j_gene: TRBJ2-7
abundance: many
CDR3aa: CASSSPGQAMREQYF
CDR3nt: TGTGCCAGCAGCTCGCCGGGACAGGCAATGAGGGAGCAGTACTTC

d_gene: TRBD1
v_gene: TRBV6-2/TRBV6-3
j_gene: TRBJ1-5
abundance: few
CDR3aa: CASSGQANSNQPQHF
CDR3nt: TGTGCCAGCAGCGGACAGGCTAATAGCAATCAGCCCCAGCATTTT

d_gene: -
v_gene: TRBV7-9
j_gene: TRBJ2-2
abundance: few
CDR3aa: CASTVRENTGELFF
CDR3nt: TGTGCCAGTACGGTTCGGGAGAACACCGGGGAGCTGTTTTTT

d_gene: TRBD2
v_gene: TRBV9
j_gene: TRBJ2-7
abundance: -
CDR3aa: CASSVVMAGGPGSYEQYF
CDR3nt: TGTGCCAGCAGCGTAGTAATGGCGGGAGGGCCTGGCTCCTACGAGCAGTACTTC

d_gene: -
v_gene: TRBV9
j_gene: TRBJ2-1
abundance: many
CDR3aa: CASSETGTNNNEQFF
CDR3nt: TGTGCCAGCAGCGAAACCGGGACAAACAACAATGAGCAGTTCTTC

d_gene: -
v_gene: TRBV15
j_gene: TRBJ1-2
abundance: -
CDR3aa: CATSRDRYGYTF
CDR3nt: TGTGCCACCAGCAGAGACCGCTATGGCTACACCTTC

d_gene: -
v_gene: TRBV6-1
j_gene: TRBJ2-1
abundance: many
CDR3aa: CASSIRQWRTVEQFF
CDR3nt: TGTGCCAGCAGTATTAGACAATGGCGGACTGTTGAGCAGTTCTTC

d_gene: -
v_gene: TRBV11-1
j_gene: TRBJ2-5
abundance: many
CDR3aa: CASSLVFRTGETQYF
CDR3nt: TGTGCCAGCAGCTTAGTCTTCAGGACCGGAGAGACCCAGTACTTC

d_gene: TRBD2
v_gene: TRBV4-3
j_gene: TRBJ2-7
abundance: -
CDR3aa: CASRQSSVAGGPYEQYF
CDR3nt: TGCGCCAGCAGACAAAGTTCAGTGGCGGGAGGGCCCTACGAGCAGTACTTC

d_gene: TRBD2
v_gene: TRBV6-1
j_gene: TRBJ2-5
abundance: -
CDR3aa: CASSDSLAGTWRYF
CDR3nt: TGTGCCAGCAGTGATAGTCTAGCGGGTACGTGGAGGTACTTC

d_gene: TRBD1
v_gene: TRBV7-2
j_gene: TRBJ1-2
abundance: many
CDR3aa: CASSRDRGRGYTF
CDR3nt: TGTGCCAGCAGCCGGGACAGGGGACGTGGCTACACCTTC

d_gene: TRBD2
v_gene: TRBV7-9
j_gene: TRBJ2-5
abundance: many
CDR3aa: CAIPTPGLAHQETQYF
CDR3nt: TGTGCCATCCCCACCCCGGGACTAGCGCACCAAGAGACCCAGTACTTC

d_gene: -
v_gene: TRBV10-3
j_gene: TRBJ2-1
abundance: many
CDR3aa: CAISGRSASYNEQFF
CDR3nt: TGTGCCATCAGTGGAAGGAGCGCTTCCTACAATGAGCAGTTCTTC

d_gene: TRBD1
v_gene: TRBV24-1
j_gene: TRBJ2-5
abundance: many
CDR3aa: CATSGRQGAPSLETQYF
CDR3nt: TGTGCCACCAGTGGAAGACAGGGGGCGCCGTCTTTAGAGACCCAGTACTTC

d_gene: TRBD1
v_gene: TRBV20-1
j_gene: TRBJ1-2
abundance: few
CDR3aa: CSARDFTATGKMDGYTF
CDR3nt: TGCAGTGCTAGAGATTTTACGGCGACAGGGAAAATGGATGGCTACACCTTC

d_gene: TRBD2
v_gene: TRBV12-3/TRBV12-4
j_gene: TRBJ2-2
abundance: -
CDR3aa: CASSLAGGPDTGELFF
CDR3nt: TGTGCCAGCAGTTTAGCGGGAGGGCCAGACACCGGGGAGCTGTTTTTT

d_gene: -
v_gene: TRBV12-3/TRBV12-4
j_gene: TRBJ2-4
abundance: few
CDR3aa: CASSFRGTKAKNIQYF
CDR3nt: TGTGCCAGCAGTTTTAGGGGGACCAAAGCCAAAAACATTCAGTACTTC

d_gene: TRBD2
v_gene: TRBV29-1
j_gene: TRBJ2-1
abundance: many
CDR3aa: CSARGTSGYNEQFF
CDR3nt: TGCAGCGCCCGGGGCACTAGCGGTTACAATGAGCAGTTCTTC

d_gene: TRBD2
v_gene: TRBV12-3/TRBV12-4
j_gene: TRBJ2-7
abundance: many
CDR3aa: CASSRGLAYEQYF
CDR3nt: TGTGCCAGCAGTCGGGGACTAGCCTACGAGCAGTACTTC

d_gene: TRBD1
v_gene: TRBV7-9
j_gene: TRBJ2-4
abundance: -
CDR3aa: CASSYLTPGQGVKNIQYF
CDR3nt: TGTGCCAGCAGCTACTTAACCCCGGGACAGGGGGTCAAAAACATTCAGTACTTC

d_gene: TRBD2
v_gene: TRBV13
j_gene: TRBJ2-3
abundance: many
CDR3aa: CASSSYSGSRDTQYF
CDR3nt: TGTGCCAGCAGCTCTTATAGCGGGAGCAGAGATACGCAGTATTTT

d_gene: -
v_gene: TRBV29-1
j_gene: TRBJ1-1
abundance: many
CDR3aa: CSVVPGAALTVLPTEAFF
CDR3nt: TGCAGCGTTGTACCCGGGGCCGCGCTCACAGTCCTCCCCACTGAAGCTTTCTTT

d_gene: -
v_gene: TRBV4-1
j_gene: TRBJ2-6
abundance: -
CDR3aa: CASSQDQTSGANVLTF
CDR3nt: TGCGCCAGCAGCCAAGATCAGACCTCTGGGGCCAACGTCCTGACTTTC

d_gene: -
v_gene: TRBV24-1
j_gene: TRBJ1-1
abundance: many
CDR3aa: CATRGRATEAFF
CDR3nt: TGTGCCACCCGTGGCAGGGCCACTGAAGCTTTCTTT

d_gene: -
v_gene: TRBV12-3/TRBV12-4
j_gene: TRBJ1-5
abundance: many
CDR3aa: CASSPGQRDQPQHF
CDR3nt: TGTGCCAGCAGTCCCGGACAGCGGGATCAGCCCCAGCATTTT

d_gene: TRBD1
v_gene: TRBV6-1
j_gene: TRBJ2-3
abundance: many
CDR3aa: CASREGGWTDTQYF
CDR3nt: TGTGCCAGCAGGGAAGGGGGCTGGACAGATACGCAGTATTTT

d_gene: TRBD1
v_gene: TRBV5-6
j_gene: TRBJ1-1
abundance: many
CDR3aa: CASSLYRGGEAFF
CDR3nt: TGTGCCAGCAGCTTGTACAGGGGTGGGGAAGCTTTCTTT

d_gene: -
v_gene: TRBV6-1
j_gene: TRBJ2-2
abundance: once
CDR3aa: CASSEAGGSTGELFF
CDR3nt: TGTGCCAGCAGTGAAGCTGGGGGAAGCACCGGGGAGCTGTTTTTT

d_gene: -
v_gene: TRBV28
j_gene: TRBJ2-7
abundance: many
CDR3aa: CASAGQIWQYF
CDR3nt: TGTGCCAGCGCAGGGCAGATATGGCAGTACTTC

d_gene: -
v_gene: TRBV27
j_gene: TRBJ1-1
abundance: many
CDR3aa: CASSFRNWGGGNTEAFF
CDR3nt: TGTGCCAGCAGTTTCCGGAACTGGGGGGGCGGGAACACTGAAGCTTTCTTT

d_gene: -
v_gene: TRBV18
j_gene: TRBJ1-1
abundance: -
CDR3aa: CASSTIVTEAFF
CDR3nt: TGTGCCAGCTCAACTATTGTCACTGAAGCTTTCTTT

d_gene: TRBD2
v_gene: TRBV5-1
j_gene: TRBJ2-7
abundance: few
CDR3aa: CASRGGLAEAYEQYF
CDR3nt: TGCGCCAGCAGAGGAGGACTAGCGGAAGCCTACGAGCAGTACTTC